Each of the 13 T cell receptor beta chains below was sequenced from the same sample in a study of T cell repertoires and HLA-DP antigens. Repertoires were generated with immunoSEQ multiplex PCR, while TCRdb's copy carries only in-frame clones and drops some. The sample shows around 100,000 clones, 80% to 95% of them seen only once. Their specific antigens are unknown. Sample: CD4+ T cells from PBMCs. The receptors come from a woman aged 18-35 years in good health and CMV-seronegative.

The rearrangement uses TRBV9 and TRBJ1-4; D is uncertain. The germline V gene encodes CDR1 SGDLS and CDR2 YYNGEE. The CDR3 extends over 15 amino acids. The ends were cut back, 1 base at V and 3 bases at J, with 10 bases in the middle. CDR3 sequence reads: CASSVKRRANEKLFF. CDR3 nucleotides: TGTGCCAGCAGCGTAAAGCGAAGGGCTAATGAAAAACTGTTTTTT.

CDR3 nucleotide sequence: TGTGCCAGCAGCTTCCCGGGAGGCCCCACAGATACGCAGTATTTT. This encodes CASSFPGGPTDTQYF. The rearrangement joins TRBV7-3 to TRBJ2-3, with 7 nucleotides matching TRBD2. This CDR3 comprises 15 residues. Germline V CDR1 and CDR2: SGHTA, FQGTGA. The ends lost 3 bases at V and 2 bases at J; junction bases unmatched: 5.

This clone was seen only once. V usage is TRBV5-1 and J usage is TRBJ1-5; the D gene is possibly TRBD1 (6 bases). Trimming took 4 bases from V and 1 from J, leaving 9 bases between them. Germline CDR1 SGHRS, CDR2 YFSETQ. The CDR3 totals 14 residues. DNA for the CDR3: TGCGCCAGCAGCGCCACAGGGAGCAATCAGCCCCAGCATTTT. The encoded protein is CASSATGSNQPQHF.

The chain uses TRBV10-3 and TRBJ2-2, with TRBD2 as a possible D gene (5 bases). Germline V lookup: CDR1 ENHRY, CDR2 SYGVKD. The CDR3 has 15 residues. Trimming took off 0 bases at V and 3 bases at J, with 8 bases between the two ends. CDR3 coding DNA: TGTGCCATCAGTGAGTCGATCGGGGACACCGGGGAGCTGTTTTTT. This encodes CAISESIGDTGELFF.

The CDR3 DNA reads as TGTGCCAGCAGCTTTAATAGCGGGTTCTCCTACGAGCAGTACTTC. This translates into CASSFNSGFSYEQYF. The chain has TRBV5-4 and TRBJ2-7, with 7 bases matching TRBD2. The CDR3 has 15 residues. V shed 2 bases, J shed 0 bases, and the junction held 5 bases outside the gene matches. The germline CDR1 and CDR2 sequences are SGHNT and YYREEE (reference sequence).

The V and J genes are TRBV4-2 and TRBJ1-2; TRBD1 agrees at 8 bases. The V and J ends lost 4 bases and 0 bases, in that order; junction bases with no gene match: 4. In germline, CDR1 is LGHNA, CDR2 YNFKEQ. This CDR3 is built from 15 residues. The DNA of the CDR3 is TGTGCCAGCAGCCCGTGGACAGGGACTAACTATGGCTACACCTTC. This sequence encodes CASSPWTGTNYGYTF.

V gene TRBV30 combines with J gene TRBJ2-7; D gene ambiguous. The ends were cut back, 2 bases at V and 7 bases at J, with 12 bases in the middle. This CDR3 comprises 12 residues. CDR1 and CDR2 (germline): GTSNPN, SVGIG (reference sequence). The CDR3 DNA reads TGTGCCTGGAGTACCCAGACGAGGGAGCAGTACTTC. Protein: CAWSTQTREQYF.

This chain connects TRBV4-3 to TRBJ1-5; D might be TRBD1 (5 bases). With 1 base removed from V and 6 bases from J, the gap between germline ends came to 7 bases. CDR1 is LGHNA and CDR2 is YSLEER in the germline V gene. CDR3 length equals 13 residues. CDR3 nucleotide sequence: TGCGCCAGCAGCCAAGTAAGGGGTCAGCCCCAGCATTTT. This translates into CASSQVRGQPQHF.

V usage is TRBV7-2 and J usage is TRBJ2-5; 7 bases are a match to TRBD1. In germline, CDR1 is SGHTA, CDR2 FQGNSA. The length of the CDR3 is 15 residues. The V and J ends lost 5 bases and 4 bases, in that order; junction bases with no gene match: 10. The CDR3 DNA is TGTGCCAGCAGCCGTTTGACAGGGATAGGAGAGACCCAGTACTTC. Protein: CASSRLTGIGETQYF.

The chain joins TRBV5-4 to TRBJ2-5; a weak D match, TRBD2 (7 bases). Germline CDR1 and CDR2: SGHNT and YYREEE (reference sequence). Trimming left V 5 bases short and J 1 base short, with 21 bases between. CDR3 size: 17 residues. The CDR3 loop is CASSRAKGGAFQETQYF. The DNA of the CDR3 is TGTGCCAGCAGTAGAGCGAAGGGGGGGGCCTTCCAAGAGACCCAGTACTTC.

Written as DNA, the CDR3 is TGTGCCAGCAACAAGGACAGCTATGGACATGAGCAGTTCTTC. Its translation: CASNKDSYGHEQFF. The rearrangement uses TRBV6-5 and TRBJ2-1, with D perhaps matching TRBD1 (6 bases). CDR1 MNHEY and CDR2 SVGAGI come from the germline V gene. The CDR3 loop spans 14 amino acids. The V and J ends lost 7 bases and 8 bases respectively, with 18 bases between them.

The chain uses TRBV19 and TRBJ2-5; tentative D call: TRBD1 (6 bases). The V gene's germline CDR1 is LNHDA and CDR2 SQIVND (reference sequence). CDR3 length: 14 amino acids. Trimming took off 4 bases at V and 1 base at J, with 10 bases between the two ends. The DNA for the CDR3 is TGTGCCAGTAGTAATAACAGGGCCCAAGAGACCCAGTACTTC. Protein product: CASSNNRAQETQYF. The full variable domain, its missing parts supplied by reference TRBV19 and TRBJ2-5, is DGGITQSPKYLFRKEGQNVTLSCEQNLNHDAMYWYRQDPGQGLRLIYYSQIVNDFQKGDIAEGYSVSREKKESFPLTVTSAQKNPTAFYLCASSNNRAQETQYFGPGTRLLVL.

This CDR3 reads CAISESGQSDGYTF. The CDR3 coding sequence is TGTGCCATCAGTGAGTCCGGACAGTCCGATGGCTACACCTTC. V gene TRBV10-3 combines with J gene TRBJ1-2, with a weak D call TRBD1 (6 bases). The V end was cut by 0 bases, the J end by 6 bases, with 11 bases between. Germline values: CDR1 ENHRY, CDR2 SYGVKD. This CDR3 contains 14 residues.